Listed below are T cell receptor beta chains from one sample, sequenced in a study of Graves' ophthalmopathy and Graves' hyperthyroidism. TCRdb reanalysed the multiplex PCR reads using MiXCR and keeps one entry per CDR3 protein. Among under 800,000 distinct CDR3 sequences listed, 22% were seen once. The sample was peripheral blood. Receptors originate from a woman younger than 30 with stable Graves' hyperthyroidism. Some clones in this sample may be carry-over from other donors' samples. Each CDR3 is given with its conserved first and last residue. Fields, in order: V gene, J gene, clone size, D gene, CDR3 DNA, CDR3 protein. The D gene is left open where the match is weak. Size is omitted from some rows. Given values are once, few, many or a class for expanded clones.

TRBV6-5	TRBJ1-1	NA	NA	TGTGCCAGCAGTTACTCGACAGCGGGTAACACTGAAGCTTTCTTT	CASSYSTAGNTEAFF
TRBV19	TRBJ1-1	few	NA	TGTGCCAGTAGTATAGTAGGGGCGAACACTGAAGCTTTCTTT	CASSIVGANTEAFF
TRBV5-1	TRBJ1-1	many	NA	TGCGCCAGCAGCAGCGCCTTGGAGGCTGAAGCTTTCTTT	CASSSALEAEAFF
TRBV6-2/TRBV6-3	TRBJ1-1	many	NA	TGTGCCAGCAGTTACTCGCGGGATGAAGCTTTCTTT	CASSYSRDEAFF
TRBV12-3/TRBV12-4	TRBJ2-3	once	NA	TGTGCCAGCAGACAGGTAACAGATACGCAGTATTTT	CASRQVTDTQYF
TRBV6-5	TRBJ1-6	few	NA	TGTGCCAGCAGTTACTCCCCTGGGGACGTGAATTCACCCCTCCACTTT	CASSYSPGDVNSPLHF
TRBV27	TRBJ1-6	many	NA	TGTGCCAGCAGCACGCCCCCATACAACTATAATTCACCCCTCCACTTT	CASSTPPYNYNSPLHF
TRBV27	TRBJ2-7	many	NA	TGTGCCAGCAGTTTTGTGGTTAGCTCCTACGAGCAGTACTTC	CASSFVVSSYEQYF
TRBV29-1	TRBJ1-5	NA	NA	TGCAGCGTTGGACTTAGCAATCAGCCCCAGCATTTT	CSVGLSNQPQHF
TRBV12-3/TRBV12-4	TRBJ2-7	NA	NA	TGTGCCAGCAGTATCAACCGGGACTCATCCTACGAGCAGTACTTC	CASSINRDSSYEQYF
TRBV5-1	TRBJ1-1	many	NA	TGCGCCAGCAGCTTGGGGGGGACCCGGGGAACTGAAGCTTTCTTT	CASSLGGTRGTEAFF
TRBV11-2	TRBJ2-7	many	TRBD1	TGTGCCAGCAGCTCCCCGCGGACAGGGGCCTACGAGCAGTACTTC	CASSSPRTGAYEQYF
TRBV5-6	TRBJ2-4	many	NA	TGTGCCAGCAGCGGGGGGACTCCTTGGGACATTCAGTACTTC	CASSGGTPWDIQYF
TRBV13	TRBJ1-2	few	NA	TGTGCCAGCAGCTTCACAGGGAAAGGCTACACCTTC	CASSFTGKGYTF
TRBV5-5	TRBJ2-7	many	TRBD1	TGTGCCAGCAGCAGGGCTACAGGGGGTGTCGGACGGGAGCAGTACTTC	CASSRATGGVGREQYF
TRBV20-1	TRBJ2-7	many	TRBD2	TGCAGTGCTAGTATGGCTAGCGGGGTTCGAGAGCAGTACTTC	CSASMASGVREQYF
TRBV5-1	TRBJ1-1	many	NA	TGCGCCAGCAGCTTGGCAGGGCCTGAAGCTTTCTTT	CASSLAGPEAFF
TRBV24-1	TRBJ1-2	few	NA	TGTGCCACCAGTGATTTTTCCTGGGGCTACACCTTC	CATSDFSWGYTF
TRBV30	TRBJ1-1	NA	NA	TGTGCCTGGAGTAAAAACAGCTTGAACACTGAAGCTTTCTTT	CAWSKNSLNTEAFF
TRBV6-1	TRBJ1-6	NA	NA	TGTGCCAGCAGGGCTCAGGGAACCAATAATTCACCCCTCCACTTT	CASRAQGTNNSPLHF
TRBV11-2	TRBJ1-2	NA	TRBD1	TGTGCCAGCAGCGTTGAGGGGAGGACAGGCTCTGGCTACACCTTC	CASSVEGRTGSGYTF
TRBV28	TRBJ2-7	many	TRBD2	TGTGCCAGTATGTCGTCTAGCGGGAGGAACTCCTACGAGCAGTACTTC	CASMSSSGRNSYEQYF
TRBV27	TRBJ1-2	few	NA	TGTGCCGGCAGTTTCGGCGAGACCGACGGCTACACCTTC	CAGSFGETDGYTF
TRBV7-3	TRBJ1-5	NA	TRBD1	TGTGCCAGCAGCTTTATCCGGGACAGGGTAGGCCAGCCCCAGCATTTT	CASSFIRDRVGQPQHF
TRBV12-3/TRBV12-4	TRBJ1-5	NA	TRBD1	TGTGCCAGCAGTGCACCGACAGGGCGTCAGCCCCAGCATTTT	CASSAPTGRQPQHF
TRBV15	TRBJ1-5	NA	NA	TGTGCCACCAGGGGGGCGTCGAGATATCAGCCCCAGCATTTT	CATRGASRYQPQHF
TRBV19	TRBJ1-1	NA	TRBD1	TGTGCCAGTAGTCCCCGGGACAGGGGAGAGTACACTGAAGCTTTCTTT	CASSPRDRGEYTEAFF
TRBV27	TRBJ2-7	many	TRBD1	TGTGCCAGCAGGACAGGGCACTACGAGCAGTACTTC	CASRTGHYEQYF
TRBV5-1	TRBJ2-5	NA	TRBD1	TGCGCCAGCAGCTTGCGTTTTTTGGGACAGGGGGGTTTGAAAGAGACCCAGTACTTC	CASSLRFLGQGGLKETQYF
TRBV20-1	TRBJ1-6	few	NA	TGCAGTGCTAGAGACCGCGTCGGGAGCTCCTATAATTCACCCCTCCACTTT	CSARDRVGSSYNSPLHF
TRBV10-3	TRBJ2-7	NA	TRBD1	TGTGCCATCAGTGCAACCAGGGGGCGAAGGTTCGAGCAGTACTTC	CAISATRGRRFEQYF
TRBV14	TRBJ1-6	few	TRBD1	TGTGCCAGCAACCCCAGTGGGGCGGGACAGAGTTCACCCCTCCACTTT	CASNPSGAGQSSPLHF
TRBV7-2	TRBJ1-6	many	NA	TGTGCCAGCAGCATCCGGACCAGGGACTATAATTCACCCCTCCACTTT	CASSIRTRDYNSPLHF
TRBV9	TRBJ2-5	NA	TRBD2	TGTGCCAGCAGCGGTAGCGGGGCGGTGGAGACCCAGTACTTC	CASSGSGAVETQYF
TRBV19	TRBJ1-5	many	TRBD1	TGTGCCAGTAGTATAGTCGGGTCTGGACAGGGAAACCAGCCCCAGCATTTT	CASSIVGSGQGNQPQHF
TRBV28	TRBJ2-7	many	TRBD1	TGTGCCAGCAGGAGAACAGGGGGCCACGAGCAGTACTTC	CASRRTGGHEQYF
TRBV10-1	TRBJ1-3	NA	NA	TGCGCCAGCAGTGAGCGGCCTAACTCTGGAAACACCATATATTTT	CASSERPNSGNTIYF
TRBV6-2/TRBV6-3	TRBJ1-6	many	NA	TGTGCCAGCATCGAACCACAGGGAGGGGGATCACCCCTCCACTTT	CASIEPQGGGSPLHF
TRBV12-3/TRBV12-4	TRBJ1-2	many	NA	TGTGCCAGCAGCTTCGAGGGGGGGGTTAACTATGGCTACACCTTC	CASSFEGGVNYGYTF
TRBV11-2	TRBJ1-5	many	NA	TGTGCCAGCAGCTTAGTTTCTGATCAGCCCCAGCATTTT	CASSLVSDQPQHF
TRBV10-3	TRBJ2-5	few	TRBD1	TGTGCCATCAGTGATCGGACAGGGGGTGGTCGGGAGACCCAGTACTTC	CAISDRTGGGRETQYF